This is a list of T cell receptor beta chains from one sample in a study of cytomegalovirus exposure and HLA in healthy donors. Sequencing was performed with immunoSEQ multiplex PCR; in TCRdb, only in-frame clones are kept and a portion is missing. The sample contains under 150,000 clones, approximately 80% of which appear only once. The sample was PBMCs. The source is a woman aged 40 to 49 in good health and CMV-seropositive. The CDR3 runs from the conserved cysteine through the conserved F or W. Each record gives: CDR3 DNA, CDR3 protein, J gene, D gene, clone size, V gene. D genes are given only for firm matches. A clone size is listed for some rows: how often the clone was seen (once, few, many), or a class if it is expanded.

DNA: TGTGCCAGCAGCCAATCTACGGGAGGGGGAGCAACTAATGAAAAACTGTTTTTT
CDR3: CASSQSTGGGATNEKLFF
J: TRBJ1-4
D: NA
size: once
V: TRBV4-2

DNA: TGTGCCGTTTTAGCTCGTGGAGACTCCTACAATGAGCAGTTCTTC
CDR3: CAVLARGDSYNEQFF
J: TRBJ2-1
D: NA
size: NA
V: TRBV10-3

DNA: TGTGCCAGCAGTGTGGTTTACGGGAGAAACGATGAGCAGTTCTTC
CDR3: CASSVVYGRNDEQFF
J: TRBJ2-1
D: NA
size: few
V: TRBV27

DNA: TGTGCCACCAGCAGAGATCCAGTCCTGAACACTGAAGCTTTCTTT
CDR3: CATSRDPVLNTEAFF
J: TRBJ1-1
D: NA
size: NA
V: TRBV15

DNA: TGTGCCAGCAGCTCAGGACGAGCGAACACCGGGGAGCTGTTTTTT
CDR3: CASSSGRANTGELFF
J: TRBJ2-2
D: NA
size: NA
V: TRBV13

DNA: TGCGCCAGCAGCTTGGCAGACCCGCGGGGGGCTTTCTTT
CDR3: CASSLADPRGAFF
J: TRBJ1-1
D: NA
size: many
V: TRBV5-1

DNA: TGTGCCAGCAGCGTAGGTGGCGGCTACACAGATACGCAGTATTTT
CDR3: CASSVGGGYTDTQYF
J: TRBJ2-3
D: NA
size: NA
V: TRBV9

DNA: TGTGCCAGCGAGGTAGGGGGCACAGATACGCAGTATTTT
CDR3: CASEVGGTDTQYF
J: TRBJ2-3
D: NA
size: NA
V: TRBV7-9

DNA: TGTGCCAGCAGAGCGACCGGTGAGACCCAGTACTTC
CDR3: CASRATGETQYF
J: TRBJ2-5
D: NA
size: NA
V: TRBV2

DNA: TGTGCCAGCAGGACAGGGGGTCATGGCTACACCTTC
CDR3: CASRTGGHGYTF
J: TRBJ1-2
D: TRBD1
size: NA
V: TRBV6-1

DNA: TGTGCCAGCAGTAGAGTAGCGGGGAACTACGAGCAGTACTTC
CDR3: CASSRVAGNYEQYF
J: TRBJ2-7
D: TRBD2
size: NA
V: TRBV5-6

DNA: TGTGCCAGCAGAGCTCAGGGGGTCGACGAGCAGTACTTC
CDR3: CASRAQGVDEQYF
J: TRBJ2-7
D: TRBD1
size: NA
V: TRBV6-5

DNA: TGTGCCAGCAGTCCCAACAGGGGGGAGACCCAGTACTTC
CDR3: CASSPNRGETQYF
J: TRBJ2-5
D: TRBD1
size: NA
V: TRBV6-6

DNA: TGTGCCAGCAACGCCGGACTAGCGGGAGAGGTTGCGTCCTACGAGCAGTACTTC
CDR3: CASNAGLAGEVASYEQYF
J: TRBJ2-7
D: TRBD2
size: NA
V: TRBV11-2

DNA: TGTGCCAGCAGCCACGGACTAGCGCAAGAGACCCAGTACTTC
CDR3: CASSHGLAQETQYF
J: TRBJ2-5
D: TRBD2
size: NA
V: TRBV7-9

DNA: TGTGCCAGCAGTTTGAAGCAGGAGGGCACCATATATTTT
CDR3: CASSLKQEGTIYF
J: TRBJ1-3
D: NA
size: NA
V: TRBV28

DNA: TGCAGCGTTGCCACTAGCGGGAGGAATACAGATACGCAGTATTTT
CDR3: CSVATSGRNTDTQYF
J: TRBJ2-3
D: TRBD2
size: NA
V: TRBV29-1

DNA: TGCAGCGTTGGCAGGGGTAGTGAGACCCAGTACTTC
CDR3: CSVGRGSETQYF
J: TRBJ2-5
D: NA
size: NA
V: TRBV29-1

DNA: TGTGCCAGCAGTTGGACAGGTTCTTACAATGAGCAGTTCTTC
CDR3: CASSWTGSYNEQFF
J: TRBJ2-1
D: TRBD1
size: NA
V: TRBV2

DNA: TGTGCCAGTAGTATACGGTTTGGACAGGGCTTCACTGAAGCTTTCTTT
CDR3: CASSIRFGQGFTEAFF
J: TRBJ1-1
D: TRBD1
size: NA
V: TRBV19

DNA: TGTGCCTTCGCGCCGGGACAGGGCTCGGGCGAGCAGTACTTC
CDR3: CAFAPGQGSGEQYF
J: TRBJ2-7
D: TRBD1
size: NA
V: TRBV10-3

DNA: TGTGCCAGCAGCTTGGGGCAGGTGGTGCTCCAAGAGACCCAGTACTTC
CDR3: CASSLGQVVLQETQYF
J: TRBJ2-5
D: NA
size: once
V: TRBV5-4

DNA: TGTGCCAGCAGTGAAACAGGGGAACCTTACCAAGAGACCCAGTACTTC
CDR3: CASSETGEPYQETQYF
J: TRBJ2-5
D: TRBD1
size: NA
V: TRBV2

DNA: TGTGCCAGCAGCCGGACAGGGCCCTTCTATACGCAGTATTTT
CDR3: CASSRTGPFYTQYF
J: TRBJ2-3
D: TRBD1
size: NA
V: TRBV27

DNA: TGTGCCAGCAGCGTAGAGGACAAACAGGGGGTCACCGGGGAGCTGTTTTTT
CDR3: CASSVEDKQGVTGELFF
J: TRBJ2-2
D: TRBD1
size: NA
V: TRBV9

DNA: TGTGCCAGCTCTCTGTCCTCCCACAATGAGCAGTTCTTC
CDR3: CASSLSSHNEQFF
J: TRBJ2-1
D: NA
size: NA
V: TRBV6-1

DNA: TGCGCCAGCAGGTCGGCGGGGGCTGGGGCCAACGTCCTGACTTTC
CDR3: CASRSAGAGANVLTF
J: TRBJ2-6
D: TRBD2
size: NA
V: TRBV5-1

DNA: TGTGCCAGCAGTGTACGACAGGAAGCTTTCTTT
CDR3: CASSVRQEAFF
J: TRBJ1-1
D: NA
size: NA
V: TRBV28

DNA: TGTGCCAGCAGTGGAGGACTAGCGGAGTCCGAGACCCAGTACTTC
CDR3: CASSGGLAESETQYF
J: TRBJ2-5
D: TRBD2
size: NA
V: TRBV2

DNA: TGTGCCAGCAGCGCAAAAACTAGCGGGATCTCCTACGAGCAGTACTTC
CDR3: CASSAKTSGISYEQYF
J: TRBJ2-7
D: TRBD2
size: NA
V: TRBV11-2

DNA: TGTGCCAGCTCACTGCGGACAGGCTCTCAAGGGGCCCAGTACTTC
CDR3: CASSLRTGSQGAQYF
J: TRBJ2-5
D: TRBD1
size: NA
V: TRBV18

DNA: TGTGCCAGCAGTTTATGGGACGTTACAGGAAAGCGCGGCTACACCTTC
CDR3: CASSLWDVTGKRGYTF
J: TRBJ1-2
D: NA
size: NA
V: TRBV28

DNA: TGTGCCAGCTCACACGGACAGGAAGGAAACACCATATATTTT
CDR3: CASSHGQEGNTIYF
J: TRBJ1-3
D: TRBD1
size: NA
V: TRBV18

DNA: TGCGCCAGCAGCCAAGACGGGACTAATATAAGAAACACCATATATTTT
CDR3: CASSQDGTNIRNTIYF
J: TRBJ1-3
D: NA
size: once
V: TRBV4-1

DNA: TGTGCCAGCAGCTTAACACTAGCGGAGGCGAACACCGGGGAGCTGTTTTTT
CDR3: CASSLTLAEANTGELFF
J: TRBJ2-2
D: TRBD2
size: NA
V: TRBV13

DNA: TGTGCCAGCTTAGCGGGAGAGGGCGACGAGCAGTACTTC
CDR3: CASLAGEGDEQYF
J: TRBJ2-7
D: TRBD2
size: once
V: TRBV6-1

DNA: TGTGCCAGCAGTTTTCGGCAGGCTCAAGAGACCCAGTACTTC
CDR3: CASSFRQAQETQYF
J: TRBJ2-5
D: NA
size: NA
V: TRBV27

DNA: TGTGCCAGCAGCGCCTCGAGGGGACTAGCCGGGGAGACCGGGGAGCTGTTTTTT
CDR3: CASSASRGLAGETGELFF
J: TRBJ2-2
D: TRBD2
size: NA
V: TRBV9

DNA: TGTGCCAGCAGCTTGGGCGGGGTCGGAGAGACCCAGTACTTC
CDR3: CASSLGGVGETQYF
J: TRBJ2-5
D: NA
size: NA
V: TRBV5-6

DNA: TGTGCCAGCAGTTTCGGGGTAACGGGGAACTATGGCTACACCTTC
CDR3: CASSFGVTGNYGYTF
J: TRBJ1-2
D: NA
size: NA
V: TRBV28